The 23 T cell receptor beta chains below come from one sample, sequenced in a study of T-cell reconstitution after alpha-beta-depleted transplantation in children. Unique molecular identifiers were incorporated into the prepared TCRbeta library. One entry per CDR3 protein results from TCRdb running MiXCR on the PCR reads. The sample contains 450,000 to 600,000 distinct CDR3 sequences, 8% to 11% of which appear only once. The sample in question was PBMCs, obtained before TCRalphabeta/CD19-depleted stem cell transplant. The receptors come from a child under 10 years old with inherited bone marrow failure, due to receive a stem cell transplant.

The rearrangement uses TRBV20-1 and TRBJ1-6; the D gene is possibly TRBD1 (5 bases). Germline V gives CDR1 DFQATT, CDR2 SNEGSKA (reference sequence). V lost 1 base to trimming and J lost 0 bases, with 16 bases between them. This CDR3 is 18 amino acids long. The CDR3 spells CSARAQYRTSSYNSPLHF. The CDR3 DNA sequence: TGCAGTGCTAGAGCCCAATACAGGACTAGCTCCTATAATTCACCCCTCCACTTT.

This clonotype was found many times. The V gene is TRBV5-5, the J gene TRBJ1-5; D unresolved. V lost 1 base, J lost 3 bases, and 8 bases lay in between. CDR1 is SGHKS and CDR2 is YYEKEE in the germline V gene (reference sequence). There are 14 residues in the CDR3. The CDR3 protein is CASSLSSYNQPQHF. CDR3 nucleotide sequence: TGTGCCAGCAGCTTGTCCAGCTACAATCAGCCCCAGCATTTT.

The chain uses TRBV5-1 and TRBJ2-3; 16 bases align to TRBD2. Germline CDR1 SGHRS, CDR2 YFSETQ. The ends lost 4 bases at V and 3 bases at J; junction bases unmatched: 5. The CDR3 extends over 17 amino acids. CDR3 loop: CASSQGLAGGWTDTQYF. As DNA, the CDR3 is TGCGCCAGCAGCCAGGGACTAGCGGGAGGGTGGACAGATACGCAGTATTTT.

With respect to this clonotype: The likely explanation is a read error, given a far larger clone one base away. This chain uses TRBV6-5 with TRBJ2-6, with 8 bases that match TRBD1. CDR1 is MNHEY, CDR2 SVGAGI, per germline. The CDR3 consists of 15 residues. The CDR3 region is CAGSYRGSGANVLTF. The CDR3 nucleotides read TGTGCCGGCAGTTACAGGGGGAGTGGGGCCAACGTCCTGACTTTC.

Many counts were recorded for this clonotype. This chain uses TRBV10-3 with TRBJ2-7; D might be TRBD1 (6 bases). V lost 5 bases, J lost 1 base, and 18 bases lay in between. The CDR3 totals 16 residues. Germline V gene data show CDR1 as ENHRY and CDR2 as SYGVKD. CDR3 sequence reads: CAISQVPRQASYEQYF. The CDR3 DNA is TGTGCCATCAGTCAAGTCCCCCGACAGGCGTCCTACGAGCAGTACTTC.

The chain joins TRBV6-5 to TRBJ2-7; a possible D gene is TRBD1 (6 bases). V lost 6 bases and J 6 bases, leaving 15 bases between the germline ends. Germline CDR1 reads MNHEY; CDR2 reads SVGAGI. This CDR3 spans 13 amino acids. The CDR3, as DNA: TGTGCCAGCAGCCACAGGGATCGCTCCGAGCAGTACTTC. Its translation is CASSHRDRSEQYF.

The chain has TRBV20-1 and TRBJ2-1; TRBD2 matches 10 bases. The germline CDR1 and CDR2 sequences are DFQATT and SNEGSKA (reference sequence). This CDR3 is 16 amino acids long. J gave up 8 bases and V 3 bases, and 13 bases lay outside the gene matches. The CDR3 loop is CSARGLAGAFGDEQFF. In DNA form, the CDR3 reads TGCAGTGCTAGGGGCCTAGCGGGAGCCTTTGGAGATGAGCAGTTCTTC.

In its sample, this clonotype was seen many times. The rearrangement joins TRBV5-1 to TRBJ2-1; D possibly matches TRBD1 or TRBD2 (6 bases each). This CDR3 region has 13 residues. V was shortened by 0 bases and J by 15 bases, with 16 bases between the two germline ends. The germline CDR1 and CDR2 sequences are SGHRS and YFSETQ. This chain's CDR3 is CASSLEQVGGGFF. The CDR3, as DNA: TGCGCCAGCAGCTTGGAGCAGGTGGGGGGCGGGTTCTTC.

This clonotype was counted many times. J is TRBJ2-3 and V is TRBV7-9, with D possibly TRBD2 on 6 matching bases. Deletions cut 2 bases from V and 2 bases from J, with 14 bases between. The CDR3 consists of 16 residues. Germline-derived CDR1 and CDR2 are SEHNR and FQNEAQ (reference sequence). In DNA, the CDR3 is TGTGCCAGCAGCTTACCCCCTAGCGCATCCACAGATACGCAGTATTTT. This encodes CASSLPPSASTDTQYF. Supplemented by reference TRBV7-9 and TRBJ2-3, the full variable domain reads DTGVSQNPRHKITKRGQNVTFRCDPISEHNRLYWYRQTLGQGPEFLTYFQNEAQLEKSRLLSDRFSAERPKGSFSTLEIQRTEQGDSAMYLCASSLPPSASTDTQYFGPGTRLTVL.

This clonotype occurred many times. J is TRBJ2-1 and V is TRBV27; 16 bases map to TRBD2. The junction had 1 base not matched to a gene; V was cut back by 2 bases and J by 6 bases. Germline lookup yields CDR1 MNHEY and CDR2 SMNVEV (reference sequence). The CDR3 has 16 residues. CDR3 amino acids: CASSLGTSGRGNEQFF. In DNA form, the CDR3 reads TGTGCCAGCAGTTTAGGGACTAGCGGGAGGGGCAATGAGCAGTTCTTC.

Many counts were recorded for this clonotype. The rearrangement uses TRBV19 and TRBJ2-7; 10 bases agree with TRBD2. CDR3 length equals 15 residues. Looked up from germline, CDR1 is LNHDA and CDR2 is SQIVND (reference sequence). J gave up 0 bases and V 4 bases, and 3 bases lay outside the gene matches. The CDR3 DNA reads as TGTGCCAGTAGTAAATCTAGCGGGAGCTCCTACGAGCAGTACTTC. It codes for CASSKSSGSSYEQYF.

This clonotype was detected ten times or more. The DNA of the CDR3 is TGTGCCAGCAGCTACGGGACGGACTATGGCTACACCTTC. Translation gives CASSYGTDYGYTF. The chain joins TRBV7-9 to TRBJ1-2; TRBD1 is a possible D gene (5 bases). The CDR3 length is 13 residues. The germline CDR1 and CDR2 sequences are SEHNR and FQNEAQ (reference sequence). V gave up 4 bases and J gave up 3 bases, with 9 bases separating them.

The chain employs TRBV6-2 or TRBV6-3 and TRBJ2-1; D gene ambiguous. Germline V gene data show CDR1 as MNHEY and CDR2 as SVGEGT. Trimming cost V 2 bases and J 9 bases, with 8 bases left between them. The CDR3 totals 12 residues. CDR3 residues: CASSYVLGEQFF. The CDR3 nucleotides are TGTGCCAGCAGTTACGTGTTAGGTGAGCAGTTCTTC.

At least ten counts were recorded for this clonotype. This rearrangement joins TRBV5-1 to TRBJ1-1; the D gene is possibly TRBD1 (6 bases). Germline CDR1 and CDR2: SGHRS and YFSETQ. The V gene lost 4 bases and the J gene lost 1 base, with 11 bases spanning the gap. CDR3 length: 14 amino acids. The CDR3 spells CASSLGQPNTEAFF. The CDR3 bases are TGCGCCAGCAGCCTCGGACAGCCGAACACTGAAGCTTTCTTT.

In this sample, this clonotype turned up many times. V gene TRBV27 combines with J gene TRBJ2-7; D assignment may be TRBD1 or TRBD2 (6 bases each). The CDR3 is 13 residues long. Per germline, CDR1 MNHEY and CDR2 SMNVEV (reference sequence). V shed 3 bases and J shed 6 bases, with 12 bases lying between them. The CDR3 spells CASSFGGPFEQYF. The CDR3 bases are TGTGCCAGCAGTTTTGGGGGGCCCTTCGAGCAGTACTTC.

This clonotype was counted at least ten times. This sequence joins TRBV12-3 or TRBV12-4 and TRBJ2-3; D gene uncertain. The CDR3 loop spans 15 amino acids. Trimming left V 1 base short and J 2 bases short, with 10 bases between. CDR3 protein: CASSLEQPITDTQYF. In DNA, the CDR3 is TGTGCCAGCAGTTTAGAACAGCCGATCACAGATACGCAGTATTTT.

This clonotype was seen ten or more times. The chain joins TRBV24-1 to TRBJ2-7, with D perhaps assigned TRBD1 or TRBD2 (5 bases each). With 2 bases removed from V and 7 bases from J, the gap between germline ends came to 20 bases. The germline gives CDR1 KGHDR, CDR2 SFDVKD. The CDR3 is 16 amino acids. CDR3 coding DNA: TGTGCCACCAGTGATTCGACGGGGCTTTCACCTGGGGAGCAGTACTTC. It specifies CATSDSTGLSPGEQYF.

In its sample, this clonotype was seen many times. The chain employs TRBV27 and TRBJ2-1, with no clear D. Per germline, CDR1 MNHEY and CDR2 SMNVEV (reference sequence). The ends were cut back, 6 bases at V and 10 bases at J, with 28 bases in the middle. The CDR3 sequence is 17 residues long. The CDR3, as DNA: TGTGCCAGCAGCCTGCACTCGGACCCCGTCACAATGAGGGAGCAGTTCTTC. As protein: CASSLHSDPVTMREQFF.

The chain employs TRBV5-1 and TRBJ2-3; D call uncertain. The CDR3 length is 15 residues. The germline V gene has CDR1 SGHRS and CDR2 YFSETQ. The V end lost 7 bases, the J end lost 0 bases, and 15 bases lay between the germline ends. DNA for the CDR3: TGCGCCAGCTCCATGACCGGATTTAGCACAGATACGCAGTATTTT. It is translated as CASSMTGFSTDTQYF.

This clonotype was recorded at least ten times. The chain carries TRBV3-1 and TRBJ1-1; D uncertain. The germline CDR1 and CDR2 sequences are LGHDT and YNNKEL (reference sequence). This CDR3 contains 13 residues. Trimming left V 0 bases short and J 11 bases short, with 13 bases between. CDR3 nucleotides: TGTGCCAGCAGCCAAGACCAAAGGGCAGCCGCTTTCTTT. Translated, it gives CASSQDQRAAAFF.

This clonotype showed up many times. CDR3 nucleotide sequence: TGTGCCAGCAGTTACTCTGGCAGACCTAGCAATCAGCCCCAGCATTTT. Its translation: CASSYSGRPSNQPQHF. V usage is TRBV6-2 or TRBV6-3 and J usage is TRBJ1-5; no clear D gene. This CDR3 is built from 16 residues. The germline V gene has CDR1 MNHEY and CDR2 SVGEGT. Trimming shortened V by 0 bases and J by 0 bases, and 9 bases separated the two germline ends.

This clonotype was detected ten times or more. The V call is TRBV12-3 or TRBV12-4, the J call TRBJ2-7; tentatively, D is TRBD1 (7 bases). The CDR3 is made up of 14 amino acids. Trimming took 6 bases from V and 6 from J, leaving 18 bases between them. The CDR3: CASSRGGTAGEQYF. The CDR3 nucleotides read TGTGCCAGCAGCCGCGGCGGGACAGCGGGCGAGCAGTACTTC.

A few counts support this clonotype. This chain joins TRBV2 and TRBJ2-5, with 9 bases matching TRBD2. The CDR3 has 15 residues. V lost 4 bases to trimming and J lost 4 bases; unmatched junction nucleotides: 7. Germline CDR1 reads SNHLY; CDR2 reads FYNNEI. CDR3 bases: TGTGCCAGCAGTGGAATAGCGGGAGCCCGAGAGACCCAGTACTTC. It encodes CASSGIAGARETQYF.